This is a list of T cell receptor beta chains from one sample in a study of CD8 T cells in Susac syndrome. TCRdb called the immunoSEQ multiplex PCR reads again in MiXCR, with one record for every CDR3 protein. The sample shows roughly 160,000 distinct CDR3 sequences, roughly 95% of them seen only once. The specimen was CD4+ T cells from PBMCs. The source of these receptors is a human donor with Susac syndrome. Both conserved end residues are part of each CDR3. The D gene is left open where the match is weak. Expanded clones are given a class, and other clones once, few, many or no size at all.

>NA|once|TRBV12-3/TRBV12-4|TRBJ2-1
CASSFPTRFNEQFF
TGTGCCAGCAGTTTTCCGACTAGATTCAATGAGCAGTTCTTC
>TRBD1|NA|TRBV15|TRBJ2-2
CATSRDQGQRPGELFF
TGTGCCACCAGCAGAGATCAGGGACAGAGGCCCGGGGAGCTGTTTTTT
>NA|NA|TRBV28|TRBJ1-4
CASMGAATNEKLFF
TGTGCCAGCATGGGGGCAGCAACTAATGAAAAACTGTTTTTT
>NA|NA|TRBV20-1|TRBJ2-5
CSARGPNSGTQYF
TGCAGTGCTAGAGGTCCGAACAGCGGGACCCAGTACTTC
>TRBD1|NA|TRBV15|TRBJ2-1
CATSNGQGADEQFF
TGTGCCACCAGTAATGGACAGGGGGCTGATGAGCAGTTCTTC
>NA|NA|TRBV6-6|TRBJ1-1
CASSYGRTEAFF
TGTGCCAGCAGTTACGGACGGACTGAAGCTTTCTTT
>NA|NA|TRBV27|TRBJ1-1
CVTTRGTEAFF
TGTGTCACCACGCGAGGCACTGAAGCTTTCTTT
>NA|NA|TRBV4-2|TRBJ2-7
CASSQVGGGKVGEQYF
TGTGCCAGCAGCCAAGTCGGGGGCGGGAAGGTGGGAGAGCAGTACTTC
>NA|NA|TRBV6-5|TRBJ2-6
CASSLTGLTNVLTF
TGTGCCAGTTCCCTAACAGGGTTGACCAACGTCCTGACTTTC
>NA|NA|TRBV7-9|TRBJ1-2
CASSPRSDGYTF
TGTGCCAGCAGCCCTAGATCAGATGGCTACACCTTC
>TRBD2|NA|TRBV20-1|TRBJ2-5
CSARQGGATQYF
TGCAGTGCTAGGCAGGGAGGGGCGACCCAGTACTTC
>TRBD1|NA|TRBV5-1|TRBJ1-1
CASSLTGQGRAEAFF
TGCGCCAGCAGCTTGACCGGACAGGGGCGCGCTGAAGCTTTCTTT
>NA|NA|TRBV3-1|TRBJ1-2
CASSQDRDYGYTF
TGTGCCAGCAGCCAAGACAGAGACTATGGCTACACCTTC
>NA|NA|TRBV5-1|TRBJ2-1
CASLRGDSTHNEQFF
TGCGCCAGCCTCCGGGGGGACAGCACCCACAATGAGCAGTTCTTC
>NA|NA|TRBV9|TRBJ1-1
CASSVENTEAFF
TGTGCCAGCAGCGTAGAAAACACTGAAGCTTTCTTT
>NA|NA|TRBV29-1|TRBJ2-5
CSVESGAWETQYF
TGCAGCGTTGAATCCGGGGCTTGGGAGACCCAGTACTTC
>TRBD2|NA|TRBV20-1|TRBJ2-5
CSARQPGLAGETQYF
TGCAGTGCCCGTCAACCGGGACTAGCGGGAGAGACCCAGTACTTC
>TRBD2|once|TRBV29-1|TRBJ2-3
CSVEDLHRPMVAGSTDTQYF
TGCAGCGTTGAAGATCTTCATCGCCCCATGGTAGCGGGTAGCACAGATACGCAGTATTTT
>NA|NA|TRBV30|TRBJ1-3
CAWSPRGRQVNTIYF
TGTGCCTGGAGTCCCCGAGGCAGACAGGTCAACACCATATATTTT
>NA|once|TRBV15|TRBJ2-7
CATSREGDLYEQYF
TGTGCCACCAGCAGAGAAGGGGACCTCTACGAGCAGTACTTC
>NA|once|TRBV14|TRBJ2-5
CASSQDRTAGETQYF
TGTGCCAGCAGCCAAGATCGAACCGCTGGAGAGACCCAGTACTTC
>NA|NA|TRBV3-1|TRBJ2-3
CASSQDGPNTQYF
TGTGCCAGCAGCCAAGACGGTCCTAATACGCAGTATTTT
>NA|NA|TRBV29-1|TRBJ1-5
CSVGDGYNQPQHF
TGCAGCGTTGGCGACGGATACAATCAGCCCCAGCATTTT
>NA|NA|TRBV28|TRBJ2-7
CASSFTLRELSYEQYF
TGTGCCAGCAGTTTTACCCTCAGGGAACTCTCCTACGAGCAGTACTTC
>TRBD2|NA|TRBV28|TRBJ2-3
CASSSGGAGTDTQYF
TGTGCCAGCAGTAGCGGGGGGGCCGGCACAGATACGCAGTATTTT
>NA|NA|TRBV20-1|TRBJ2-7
CSASDGSRNEQYF
TGCAGTGCTAGTGACGGGAGTAGGAACGAGCAGTACTTC
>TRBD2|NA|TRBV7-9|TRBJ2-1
CASSLDLAGFYNEQFF
TGTGCCAGCAGCCTTGATCTAGCGGGATTTTACAATGAGCAGTTCTTC
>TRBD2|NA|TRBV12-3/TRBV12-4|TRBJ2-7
CASSTSGRSPYEQYF
TGTGCCAGCAGTACAAGCGGGAGGAGTCCCTACGAGCAGTACTTC
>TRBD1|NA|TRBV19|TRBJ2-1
CASRRPGQGANEQFF
TGTGCCAGCCGTCGCCCGGGACAGGGGGCGAATGAGCAGTTCTTC
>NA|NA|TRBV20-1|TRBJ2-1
CSAPQPDGSSYNEQFF
TGCAGTGCTCCCCAGCCCGACGGCAGCTCCTACAATGAGCAGTTCTTC
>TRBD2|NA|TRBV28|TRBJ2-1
CASVGGRAFGEQFF
TGTGCCAGCGTGGGCGGGAGGGCCTTTGGTGAGCAGTTCTTC
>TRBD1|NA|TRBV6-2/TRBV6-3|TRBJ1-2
CASRPGQVYGYTF
TGTGCCAGCAGACCGGGACAGGTCTATGGCTACACCTTC
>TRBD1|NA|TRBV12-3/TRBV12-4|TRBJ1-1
CASSLSGGKAFF
TGTGCCAGCAGTTTATCAGGGGGCAAAGCTTTCTTT
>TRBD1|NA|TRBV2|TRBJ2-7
CASRLRQGTNEQYF
TGTGCCAGCAGACTCCGACAGGGGACGAACGAGCAGTACTTC
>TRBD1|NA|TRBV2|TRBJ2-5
CATGGSPGTQYF
TGTGCCACAGGGGGCAGCCCGGGGACCCAGTACTTC
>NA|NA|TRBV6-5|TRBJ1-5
CASSDIHSNQPQHF
TGTGCCAGCTCGGATATACATAGCAATCAGCCCCAGCATTTT